Described below is a single T cell receptor (beta chain) sequence and its context. This sample was included in a study of blood T cell repertoires in COVID-19. The wider study: Collection of acute and convalescent COVID-19 samples took place in the United States, Italy and Spain.

The junction had 5 bases not matched to a gene; V was cut back by 5 bases and J by 2 bases. Germline V gives CDR1 KGHDR, CDR2 SFDVKD. The CDR3 sequence is 16 residues long. Generated by immunoSEQ multiplex PCR, the TCRdb table keeps only in-frame clones and is missing some. The table has approximately 250,000 clones, approximately 86% seen once. The specimen was peripheral blood. The chain recombines TRBV24-1 with TRBJ2-6, with TRBD1 matching 7 bases. This clonotype was obtained from a man aged 35 to 55 with active or convalescent COVID-19. The DNA for the CDR3 is TGTGCCACCAGTGGTGAACAGGGGACTGGGGCCAACGTCCTGACTTTC. The encoded protein is CATSGEQGTGANVLTF.